A single sample is the source of the 19 T cell receptor beta chains below, sequenced in a study of cytomegalovirus exposure and HLA in healthy donors. Primers included in the PCR were 60 Vbeta and 13 Jbeta primers. The method was immunoSEQ multiplex PCR; TCRdb's version includes in-frame clones alone and lacks a portion of them. The sample lists approximately 110,000 clones; 80% to 85% were seen once. The sample consisted of PBMCs. These receptors came from a woman aged 30 to 39 in good health and CMV-seronegative.

The chain recombines TRBV5-1 with TRBJ2-3; D perhaps matches TRBD1 (5 bases). The CDR3 sequence is 12 residues long. The ends were cut back, 6 bases at V and 2 bases at J, with 7 bases in the middle. Germline CDR1 and CDR2: SGHRS and YFSETQ. CDR3 loop: CASKGNTDTQYF. The DNA for the CDR3 is TGCGCCAGCAAGGGGAACACAGATACGCAGTATTTT. The variable domain in full, with the rest retrieved from reference TRBV5-1 and TRBJ2-3, is KAGVTQTPRYLIKTRGQQVTLSCSPISGHRSVSWYQQTPGQGLQFLFEYFSETQRNKGNFPGRFSGRQFSNSRSEMNVSTLELGDSALYLCASKGNTDTQYFGPGTRLTVL.

This clone was recorded a few times. The chain couples TRBV11-3 to TRBJ1-3; a weak D match, TRBD1 (6 bases). Trimming pared 3 bases from V and 7 bases from J, leaving 10 bases between. This CDR3 has 13 amino acids. Per germline, CDR1 SGHNT and CDR2 YENEEA. The CDR3 DNA sequence: TGTGCCAGCAGCTTCCAGGGGACCAACACCATATATTTT. Translation: CASSFQGTNTIYF.

The J gene is TRBJ1-2, the V gene TRBV13; D uncertain. CDR1 is PRHDT and CDR2 is FYEKMQ in the germline V gene (reference sequence). V dropped 3 bases and J dropped 3 bases, with 11 bases sitting between them. This CDR3 is built from 14 residues. CDR3 DNA: TGTGCCAGCAGCTTCAAGGTCGGGGACTATGGCTACACCTTC. Its translation is CASSFKVGDYGYTF.

The chain recombines TRBV25-1 with TRBJ2-7, with 14 nucleotides matching TRBD2. The CDR3 length is 16 residues. The V gene end was trimmed by 2 bases and the J gene end by 4 bases; junction bases not matched to a gene: 4. From germline, CDR1 is MGHDK and CDR2 SYGVNS. The CDR3 DNA is TGTGCCAGCAGTGAAGCCGGGACTAGCGGGAGTTACGAGCAGTACTTC. This gives the protein CASSEAGTSGSYEQYF.

This clone was detected only a few times. The chain carries TRBV9 and TRBJ1-4; D perhaps matches TRBD1 (5 bases). Germline CDR1 SGDLS, CDR2 YYNGEE. The ends were cut back, 0 bases at V and 7 bases at J, with 13 bases in the middle. This CDR3 comprises 15 residues. CDR3 loop: CASSVDGGIREKLFF. In DNA form, the CDR3 reads TGTGCCAGCAGCGTAGATGGGGGGATTCGTGAAAAACTGTTTTTT.

The table lists this clone with a count of one. The chain is built from TRBV2 and TRBJ2-1, with D uncertain. This CDR3 comprises 17 residues. Germline CDR1 is SNHLY and CDR2 is FYNNEI. Trimming cost V 8 bases and J 2 bases, with 22 bases left between them. The CDR3 DNA is TGTGCCAGCCGAGATTCCGCGGTAGGCCAACCCTACAATGAGCAGTTCTTC. It encodes CASRDSAVGQPYNEQFF. Combining the CDR3 with reference TRBV2 and TRBJ2-1 gives the whole variable domain EPEVTQTPSHQVTQMGQEVILRCVPISNHLYFYWYRQILGQKVEFLVSFYNNEISEKSEIFDDQFSVERPDGSNFTLKIRSTKLEDSAMYFCASRDSAVGQPYNEQFFGPGTRLTVL.

The J gene is TRBJ2-3, the V gene TRBV28; TRBD2 agrees at 10 bases. The CDR3 has 16 amino acids. Unmatched junction bases numbered 4, after V lost 4 bases and J lost 0 bases. Germline V gene data show CDR1 as MDHEN and CDR2 as SYDVKM. DNA for the CDR3: TGTGCCAGCAGTTCCCCGGGACTAGCGAGCACAGATACGCAGTATTTT. Its protein product is CASSSPGLASTDTQYF.

The chain combines TRBV6-5 with TRBJ1-2, with D perhaps TRBD1 (6 bases). Between the trimmed V and J ends, which lost 4 bases and 0 bases, there was a span of 12 bases. CDR1 is MNHEY, CDR2 SVGAGI, per germline. The CDR3 contains 15 residues. CDR3 nucleotides: TGTGCCAGCAGTTCACAGGGAATAACTAACTATGGCTACACCTTC. Its translation: CASSSQGITNYGYTF.

This clone has only a few counts. The chain is built from TRBV27 and TRBJ1-5, with a possible D match to TRBD1 (5 bases). CDR1 MNHEY and CDR2 SMNVEV come from the germline V gene (reference sequence). CDR3 length: 15 amino acids. V was pared by 0 bases and J by 4 bases, with 10 bases between. The CDR3 loop is CASSLSMGGNQPQHF. Here the CDR3 DNA reads TGTGCCAGCAGTTTATCGATGGGGGGGAATCAGCCCCAGCATTTT.

The rearrangement joins TRBV19 to TRBJ2-7, with D unclear. The V end was cut by 4 bases, the J end by 0 bases, with 10 bases between. The CDR3 totals 14 residues. Germline CDR1 is LNHDA and CDR2 is SQIVND (reference sequence). The CDR3 nucleotides are TGTGCCAGTAGTAGCGCGGCTGGCTCCTACGAGCAGTACTTC. Protein sequence: CASSSAAGSYEQYF. The entire variable domain, with the rest obtained from reference TRBV19 and TRBJ2-7, is as follows: DGGITQSPKYLFRKEGQNVTLSCEQNLNHDAMYWYRQDPGQGLRLIYYSQIVNDFQKGDIAEGYSVSREKKESFPLTVTSAQKNPTAFYLCASSSAAGSYEQYFGPGTRLTVT.

The rearrangement joins TRBV4-2 to TRBJ2-7, with TRBD2 matching 8 bases. CDR1 and CDR2 (germline): LGHNA, YNFKEQ. J gave up 4 bases and V 0 bases, and 5 bases lay outside the gene matches. This CDR3 is 15 amino acids long. CDR3 in amino acids: CASSQDAGGVYEQYF. The CDR3 DNA follows: TGTGCCAGCAGCCAAGATGCGGGAGGAGTATACGAGCAGTACTTC.

The V call is TRBV7-2, the J call TRBJ1-6; 10 bases fit TRBD1. This CDR3 contains 16 residues. After removal of 1 base from V and 7 bases from J, the junction contained 4 bases not matched to a gene. CDR1 and CDR2 (germline): SGHTA, FQGNSA. CDR3 coding DNA: TGTGCCAGCAGCTTAGTACGGGGACAGGGGAATTCACCCCTCCACTTT. Translating it yields CASSLVRGQGNSPLHF.

The chain uses TRBV25-1 and TRBJ2-5; D perhaps matches TRBD2 (7 bases). V gave up 8 bases and J gave up 4 bases, with 20 bases separating them. The CDR3 has 15 amino acids. The germline V gene has CDR1 MGHDK and CDR2 SYGVNS. The CDR3 reads CASSEEGGPRETQYF. CDR3 sequence (DNA): TGTGCCAGCTCCGAAGAGGGGGGGCCGAGAGAGACCCAGTACTTC. Full variable domain (rest looked up from reference TRBV25-1 and TRBJ2-5): EADIYQTPRYLVIGTGKKITLECSQTMGHDKMYWYQQDPGMELHLIHYSYGVNSTEKGDLSSESTVSRIRTEHFPLTLESARPSHTSQYLCASSEEGGPRETQYFGPGTRLLVL.

V gene TRBV29-1 combines with J gene TRBJ1-3; weak D call: TRBD1 (6 bases). Deletions cut 6 bases from V and 2 bases from J, with 8 bases between. CDR1 and CDR2 (germline): SQVTM, ANQGSEA. The CDR3 is 12 residues long. The CDR3 nucleotides read TGCAGCGTCCGGACAGCTGGAAACACCATATATTTT. Residues: CSVRTAGNTIYF. Drawing the rest from reference TRBV29-1 and TRBJ1-3, the complete variable domain is SAVISQKPSRDICQRGTSLTIQCQVDSQVTMMFWYRQQPGQSLTLIATANQGSEATYESGFVIDKFPISRPNLTFSTLTVSNMSPEDSSIYLCSVRTAGNTIYFGEGSWLTVV.

The chain carries TRBV27 and TRBJ1-1; 8 bases agree with TRBD1. V was pared by 5 bases and J by 0 bases, with 8 bases of the junction left unmatched. This CDR3 spans 16 amino acids. Germline CDR1 reads MNHEY; CDR2 reads SMNVEV (reference sequence). The CDR3 loop is CASSTIPTGVNTEAFF. DNA for the CDR3: TGTGCCAGCAGTACTATTCCGACAGGGGTGAACACTGAAGCTTTCTTT.

In its sample, this clone was seen once. The gene calls are TRBV4-1 and TRBJ2-7, with 12 nucleotides matching TRBD2. Germline lookup yields CDR1 MGHRA and CDR2 YSYEKL. This CDR3 spans 15 amino acids. V was clipped by 1 base and J by 2 bases; unmatched bases: 0. The CDR3 coding sequence is TGCGCCAGCAGCCAAGGACTAGCGGGAGCCTACGAGCAGTACTTC. This codes for CASSQGLAGAYEQYF.

This clone was detected once. The chain is built from TRBV7-8 and TRBJ1-1; D is unresolved. Trimming removed 4 bases from V and 6 bases from J, with 18 bases in between. Germline V lookup: CDR1 SGHVS, CDR2 FQNEAQ. The CDR3 sequence is 15 residues long. The CDR3 DNA is TGTGCCAGCAGCTCCCAACCCGCGGGTAAAGCTGAAGCTTTCTTT. Translating gives CASSSQPAGKAEAFF.

The chain couples TRBV11-2 to TRBJ1-1, with a possible D match to TRBD1 (5 bases). This CDR3 has 12 amino acids. The ends were cut back, 5 bases at V and 8 bases at J, with 12 bases in the middle. Germline-derived CDR1 and CDR2 are SGHAT and FQNNGV. CDR3 loop: CASSESQGEAFF. The CDR3 DNA reads as TGTGCCAGCAGCGAGAGTCAGGGCGAAGCTTTCTTT. Looking up the rest from reference TRBV11-2 and TRBJ1-1 gives the full variable domain: EAGVAQSPRYKIIEKRQSVAFWCNPISGHATLYWYQQILGQGPKLLIQFQNNGVVDDSQLPKDRFSAERLKGVDSTLKIQPAKLEDSAVYLCASSESQGEAFFGQGTRLTVV.

The chain employs TRBV7-8 and TRBJ2-7; TRBD1 matches at 10 bases. V was pared by 5 bases and J by 1 base, with 2 bases of the junction left unmatched. The CDR3 is made up of 14 amino acids. CDR1 and CDR2 (germline): SGHVS, FQNEAQ. For the CDR3, the DNA is TGTGCCAGCAGCCAGGGACAGGGGTCCTACGAGCAGTACTTC. This sequence encodes CASSQGQGSYEQYF.